Presented here are 27 T cell receptor beta chains from one specimen sequenced in a study of human T cells and chemical hapten exposure. TCRdb processed the RACE reads anew with MiXCR; each CDR3 protein has one entry. Of fewer than 150,000 distinct CDR3 sequences listed, about 13% are singletons. Time point reported: pre-sensitization, week 0. Noted treatment: therapeutic diphenylcyclopropenone sensitization with weekly scalp DPC. The sample in question was whole blood, obtained in connection with sensitization to the hapten diphenylcyclopropenone (DPC). These receptors were taken from a woman aged 18-29 years with alopecia areata. Some clones in this sample may be carry-over from other donors' samples.

The rearrangement uses TRBV7-8 and TRBJ2-2; 8 positions match TRBD2. Germline CDR1 and CDR2: SGHVS and FQNEAQ. V shed 4 bases and J 2 bases; nucleotides not matched to a gene: 6. The CDR3 loop spans 16 amino acids. CDR3 sequence: CASSSQSGRNTGELFF. The CDR3 region has the DNA TGTGCCAGCAGCTCTCAGAGCGGGAGAAACACCGGGGAGCTGTTTTTT.

The chain joins TRBV6-6 to TRBJ2-2, with 8 bases aligning to TRBD1. Germline V CDR1 and CDR2: MNHNY, SVGAGI (reference sequence). The CDR3 runs to 15 residues. V lost 5 bases to trimming and J lost 5 bases; unmatched junction nucleotides: 7. The CDR3 DNA is TGTGCCAGCAGTCAACTCCGGACAGGGACCGGGGAGCTGTTTTTT. Protein: CASSQLRTGTGELFF.

J is TRBJ2-2 and V is TRBV28; the D gene could be TRBD1 or TRBD2 (6 bases each). The V gene's germline CDR1 is MDHEN and CDR2 SYDVKM. Between the trimmed V and J ends, which lost 2 bases and 8 bases, there was a span of 12 bases. This CDR3 spans 14 amino acids. The CDR3: CASSLRGTAGELFF. The CDR3 DNA follows: TGTGCCAGCAGTTTAAGGGGGACTGCGGGGGAGCTGTTTTTT.

In this sample, this clonotype turned up many times. The gene calls are TRBV7-2 and TRBJ2-7; D remains ambiguous. Germline V gives CDR1 SGHTA, CDR2 FQGNSA. V was trimmed by 6 bases and J by 0 bases, leaving 6 bases between them. CDR3 size: 12 residues. The CDR3 coding sequence is TGTGCCAGCAGTTTAAACTCCTACGAGCAGTACTTC. Protein sequence: CASSLNSYEQYF.

This clonotype showed up just a few times. The V call is TRBV28, the J call TRBJ2-5, with 9 positions matching TRBD2. CDR1 is MDHEN, CDR2 SYDVKM, per germline. CDR3 length: 15 residues. V was pared by 4 bases and J by 5 bases, with 8 bases of the junction left unmatched. The CDR3, as DNA: TGTGCCAGCAGTTCGATGCGGGGGGGCGTTGAGACCCAGTACTTC. Its translation: CASSSMRGGVETQYF.

This clonotype was detected many times. This sequence joins TRBV7-2 and TRBJ1-2; 9 nucleotides agree with TRBD1. V shed 1 base and J 4 bases; nucleotides not matched to a gene: 1. This CDR3 region has 14 residues. Looked up from germline, CDR1 is SGHTA and CDR2 is FQGNSA. The CDR3 here is CASSLGDRVYGYTF. The CDR3 DNA reads TGTGCCAGCAGCTTAGGGGACAGGGTCTATGGCTACACCTTC.

The chain joins TRBV3-1 to TRBJ1-2; no clear D. The CDR3 has 17 amino acids. V was clipped by 0 bases and J by 3 bases, with 17 bases between them. Germline V gene lookup returns CDR1 LGHDT and CDR2 YNNKEL (reference sequence). CDR3 residues: CASSQDLRTVGYYGYTF. The CDR3 coding sequence is TGTGCCAGCAGCCAAGACCTCAGGACTGTTGGGTACTATGGCTACACCTTC.

Turning to this clonotype: An end of the junction does not agree with germline; a read error may underlie this. This sequence joins TRBV12-3 or TRBV12-4 and TRBJ2-5; 7 nucleotides agree with TRBD1. This CDR3 comprises 15 residues. The CDR3 reads CATSLRRDSLETQYF. The CDR3 region has the DNA TGTGCCACCAGTTTACGCCGGGACAGTCTAGAGACCCAGTACTTC.

V usage is TRBV19 and J usage is TRBJ2-5; D possibly corresponds to TRBD2 (5 bases). Germline values: CDR1 LNHDA, CDR2 SQIVND (reference sequence). This CDR3 has 14 amino acids. Trimming pared 1 base from V and 5 bases from J, leaving 11 bases between. The CDR3 loop is CASSIGLAVETQYF. CDR3 bases: TGTGCCAGTAGTATAGGGCTAGCTGTGGAGACCCAGTACTTC.

CDR3: CASSPFPSGGNQETQYF. The CDR3 coding sequence is TGTGCCAGCAGCCCTTTTCCTAGCGGGGGGAACCAAGAGACCCAGTACTTC. The rearrangement joins TRBV7-8 to TRBJ2-5, with 11 bases aligning to TRBD2. The trim removed 5 bases at V and 0 bases at J, leaving 8 bases unmatched. The germline V gene has CDR1 SGHVS and CDR2 FQNEAQ. This CDR3 region has 17 residues. Together with reference TRBV7-8 and TRBJ2-5, the CDR3 gives the full variable domain: GAGVSQSPRYKVAKRGQDVALRCDPISGHVSLFWYQQALGQGPEFLTYFQNEAQLDKSGLPSDRFFAERPEGSVSTLKIQRTQQEDSAVYLCASSPFPSGGNQETQYFGPGTRLLVL.

This clonotype was detected ten times or more. V gene TRBV2 combines with J gene TRBJ1-5; 11 bases fit TRBD1. V shed 7 bases, J shed 0 bases, and the junction held 8 bases outside the gene matches. The germline gives CDR1 SNHLY, CDR2 FYNNEI. This CDR3 is built from 17 residues. Here the CDR3 DNA reads TGTGCCAGCAAAGTGGGGACAGGGGGGAATAGCAATCAGCCCCAGCATTTT. Translation gives CASKVGTGGNSNQPQHF.

This clonotype was seen repeatedly, ten times or more. This chain joins TRBV18 and TRBJ1-1; D is uncertain. The CDR3 has 14 amino acids. Between the trimmed V and J ends, which lost 2 bases and 0 bases, there was a span of 7 bases. The germline CDR1 and CDR2 sequences are KGHSH and LQKENI. CDR3 protein: CASSPMRMNTEAFF. Here the CDR3 DNA reads TGTGCCAGCTCACCAATGCGCATGAACACTGAAGCTTTCTTT. Looking up the rest from reference TRBV18 and TRBJ1-1 gives the full variable domain: NAGVMQNPRHLVRRRGQEARLRCSPMKGHSHVYWYRQLPEEGLKFMVYLQKENIIDESGMPKERFSAEFPKEGPSILRIQQVVRGDSAAYFCASSPMRMNTEAFFGQGTRLTVV.

The chain employs TRBV5-1 and TRBJ2-3; TRBD2 might be the D (6 bases). V lost 4 bases and J lost 2, with 17 bases in between. Germline CDR1 and CDR2: SGHRS and YFSETQ. The CDR3 has 16 residues. CDR3 sequence reads: CASSGGNVAPTDTQYF. The DNA for the CDR3 is TGCGCCAGCAGCGGGGGGAACGTAGCCCCCACAGATACGCAGTATTTT.

The chain links TRBV4-3 to TRBJ2-2, with D perhaps matching TRBD1 (6 bases). Trimming left V 5 bases short and J 8 bases short, with 12 bases between. The CDR3 extends over 13 amino acids. Germline-derived CDR1 and CDR2 are LGHNA and YSLEER. In nucleotides, the CDR3 is TGCGCCAGCAGCAACAGGGTCTCAGGGGAGCTGTTTTTT. It translates to CASSNRVSGELFF.

In the case of this clonotype: No conserved phenylalanine or tryptophan is present at the end of the CDR3, so a read error is the likely explanation. No DNA is shown, since the ends of the CDR3 on it are uncertain; the CDR3 is the one TCRdb lists. The chain combines TRBV11-2 with TRBJ2-5; TRBD2, the table's D call, was not compared with the DNA. The CDR3 has 15 residues if both end residues are counted. Germline-derived CDR1 and CDR2 are SGHAT and FQNNGV. CDR3 residues: CASSSPSGGSIVHVL.

V gene TRBV7-9 combines with J gene TRBJ2-2; D perhaps matches TRBD1 (5 bases). The V end lost 7 bases, the J end lost 7 bases, and 16 bases lay between the germline ends. Looked up from germline, CDR1 is SEHNR and CDR2 is FQNEAQ (reference sequence). The CDR3 is made up of 14 amino acids. In DNA, the CDR3 is TGTGCCAGCACCTATGCAGGGCCGGGCGGGGAGCTGTTTTTT. Translating gives CASTYAGPGGELFF.

This clonotype has a count of ten or more. V and J are TRBV7-7 and TRBJ2-5; unclear D gene. CDR3 length: 16 amino acids. Germline CDR1 is SSHAT and CDR2 is FNYEAQ (reference sequence). The V end lost 1 base, the J end lost 2 bases, and 14 bases lay between the germline ends. This CDR3 is CASSLGLGNLQETQYF. DNA for the CDR3: TGTGCCAGCAGCTTAGGGCTAGGGAATCTACAAGAGACCCAGTACTTC.

The V and J genes are TRBV20-1 and TRBJ1-2, with D possibly being TRBD1 (5 bases). Germline-derived CDR1 and CDR2 are DFQATT and SNEGSKA (reference sequence). CDR3 length equals 13 residues. Trimming removed 3 bases from V and 0 bases from J, with 8 bases in between. The CDR3 nucleotides read TGCAGTGCTAGCGGACAAGCTAACTATGGCTACACCTTC. Amino acids: CSASGQANYGYTF.

This clonotype was seen only a few times. The V and J genes are TRBV20-1 and TRBJ2-3, with 16 bases aligning to TRBD2. This CDR3 contains 19 residues. The germline gives CDR1 DFQATT, CDR2 SNEGSKA (reference sequence). Trimming took 0 bases from V and 5 from J; bases not matched to a gene: 11. The DNA for the CDR3 is TGCAGTGCTAGAGATCTGGGACTAGCGGGGGGGCCATCGGGAGATACGCAGTATTTT. This gives the protein CSARDLGLAGGPSGDTQYF.

In the case of this clonotype: Possible read error: a much larger clone is one base away. This sequence joins TRBV6-2 or TRBV6-3 and TRBJ1-1; tentatively, D is TRBD1 (5 bases). CDR3 size: 15 residues. Looked up from germline, CDR1 is MNHEY and CDR2 is SVGEGT. The CDR3 reads CASSPWDGKLTEALF. DNA for the CDR3: TGTGCCAGCAGTCCATGGGACGGCAAACTCACTGAAGCTCTCTTT.

This clonotype was detected a few times. The rearrangement uses TRBV9 and TRBJ2-3; 10 bases fit TRBD2. Trimming cost V 4 bases and J 2 bases; bases outside gene matches: 13. This CDR3 spans 18 amino acids. CDR1 is SGDLS, CDR2 YYNGEE, per germline. DNA for the CDR3: TGTGCCAGCAGCAGAGCTAGCGGGGGAGAAACTTTCACAGATACGCAGTATTTT. As protein: CASSRASGGETFTDTQYF.

There are many counts of this clonotype. One end of the junction varies from germline; a read error may be responsible. V is TRBV12-3 or TRBV12-4 and J is TRBJ1-5; perhaps TRBD1 as D (6 bases). The length of the CDR3 is 16 residues. The CDR3 loop is CASSLAGTPVNQPQHF. CDR3 nucleotides: TGTGCCAGCAGTCTAGCCGGGACACCGGTCAATCAGCCCCAGCATTTT.

Here the CDR3 reads CASSYSHGTEAFF. DNA for the CDR3: TGTGCCAGCAGTTACTCCCATGGCACTGAAGCTTTCTTT. The V and J genes are TRBV6-5 and TRBJ1-1, with D unresolved. Germline V gene lookup returns CDR1 MNHEY and CDR2 SVGAGI. The CDR3 is 13 residues long. V was pared by 0 bases and J by 4 bases, with 6 bases between.

The chain combines TRBV12-3 or TRBV12-4 with TRBJ1-3; 9 nucleotides agree with TRBD1. The ends lost 2 bases at V and 4 bases at J; junction bases unmatched: 6. The CDR3 is made up of 16 amino acids. CDR3 nucleotide sequence: TGTGCCAGCAGTTTACGGGACAGGGTGTCGGGAAACACCATATATTTT. This gives the protein CASSLRDRVSGNTIYF.

V and J are TRBV7-2 and TRBJ2-1; 9 nucleotides align to TRBD1. CDR3 length: 16 residues. Germline trimming cut 5 bases from V and 6 bases from J; bases unmatched to any gene: 11. The V gene's germline CDR1 is SGHTA and CDR2 FQGNSA. The CDR3 protein is CASSPVGGTGRNEQFF. The CDR3 DNA sequence: TGTGCCAGCAGCCCTGTAGGTGGGACAGGGCGCAATGAGCAGTTCTTC.

This clonotype was counted a few times. The chain joins TRBV7-2 to TRBJ1-5; TRBD1 agrees at 10 bases. V was clipped by 5 bases and J by 1 base; unmatched bases: 5. There are 16 residues in the CDR3. CDR1 and CDR2 from the germline V gene are SGHTA and FQGNSA. In DNA form, the CDR3 reads TGTGCCAGCAGCCCGCAGGACAGGGGGAGCAATCAGCCCCAGCATTTT. This encodes CASSPQDRGSNQPQHF.

The chain carries TRBV3-1 and TRBJ2-3; D is unclear. CDR3 length: 16 amino acids. In germline, CDR1 is LGHDT, CDR2 YNNKEL (reference sequence). V was pared by 4 bases and J by 0 bases, with 14 bases between. This CDR3 reads CASSPNGLESTDTQYF. CDR3 coding DNA: TGTGCCAGCAGCCCGAACGGCCTAGAAAGCACAGATACGCAGTATTTT.